Given below is one T cell receptor beta chain in context. The data were taken from a study of blood T cell repertoires in COVID-19. Study overall: Sites in the United States, Italy and Spain provided acute and convalescent COVID-19 samples. T cells, B-cell-depleted T cells, or PBMCs supplied cDNA or gDNA.

Per the original data handling: Reference gene primer amplification gave estimated nucleated cell counts. Sequenced by immunoSEQ multiplex PCR; TCRdb stores in-frame clones only, minus some. V, J and clone size reflect that table, while D and trimming were determined from the DNA. The table includes approximately 220,000 clones, approximately 87% detected once. The CDR3 runs to 15 residues. The trim removed 0 bases at V and 4 bases at J, leaving 4 bases unmatched. In germline, CDR1 is SGHTS, CDR2 YDEGEE. This sequence joins TRBV5-8 and TRBJ1-2; 9 nucleotides agree with TRBD1. The sequencing input was peripheral blood. The sequence came from a man aged 60-69 years who had recovered from COVID-19. The CDR3 region has the DNA TGTGCCAGCAGCTTGGCCGGGACAGGGCTCTATGGCTACACCTTC. Translated, it gives CASSLAGTGLYGYTF.